These 7 T cell receptor beta chains came from one sample sequenced in a study of PD-L1 blockade in urothelial cancer. Time point meaning: pretreatment peripheral blood. TCRdb's copy holds only in-frame clones and misses some; the assay was immunoSEQ multiplex PCR. Of tens of thousands of clones in the sample, 90% were seen once. This material consisted of PBMCs, taken around atezolizumab (anti-PD-L1) treatment. These receptors came from a man aged 60-69 years with urothelial cancer.

This clone is a singleton in its sample. The rearrangement uses TRBV7-9 and TRBJ2-3, with a tentative D call TRBD1 (5 bases). CDR3 size: 14 residues. The germline CDR1 and CDR2 sequences are SEHNR and FQNEAQ (reference sequence). V was pared by 1 base and J by 5 bases, with 10 bases between. The CDR3 DNA reads TGTGCCAGCAGCTTAGAAGGAAGGGGAGATACGCAGTATTTT. Translated, it gives CASSLEGRGDTQYF.

The chain carries TRBV4-2 and TRBJ1-3; D might be TRBD1 (5 bases). The CDR3 covers 16 residues. Looked up from germline, CDR1 is LGHNA and CDR2 is YNFKEQ. Deletions cut 0 bases from V and 4 bases from J, with 13 bases between. The CDR3 region has the DNA TGTGCCAGCAGCCAAGATGGTGGGGGGAGCGGAAACACCATATATTTT. The encoded protein is CASSQDGGGSGNTIYF.

The gene calls are TRBV18 and TRBJ1-3; the match to TRBD1 covers 7 bases. Trimming took 4 bases from V and 0 from J; bases not matched to a gene: 6. The CDR3 has 16 residues. The germline V gene encodes CDR1 KGHSH and CDR2 LQKENI. CDR3 sequence (DNA): TGTGCCAGCTCACAGGACAGGTTAAACTCTGGAAACACCATATATTTT. Translating it yields CASSQDRLNSGNTIYF.

The chain joins TRBV5-4 to TRBJ2-7; 8 bases line up with TRBD2. The germline gives CDR1 SGHNT, CDR2 YYREEE (reference sequence). The J segment lost 5 bases and the V segment lost 3 bases, leaving 13 bases of the junction unmatched. The CDR3 extends over 16 amino acids. The CDR3 DNA reads TGTGCCAGCAGCTCGCTCCAGCGGGAGAATTTTGACGAGCAGTACTTC. This translates into CASSSLQRENFDEQYF. Variable domain in full (rest from reference TRBV5-4 and TRBJ2-7): ETGVTQSPTHLIKTRGQQVTLRCSSQSGHNTVSWYQQALGQGPQFIFQYYREEENGRGNFPPRFSGLQFPNYSSELNVNALELDDSALYLCASSSLQRENFDEQYFGPGTRLTVT.

The chain couples TRBV4-3 to TRBJ1-2; TRBD1 matches 8 bases. The trim removed 1 base at V and 5 bases at J, leaving 9 bases unmatched. The CDR3 is 16 amino acids. Germline V CDR1 and CDR2: LGHNA, YSLEER. The DNA of the CDR3 is TGCGCCAGCAGCCAAGGGCATACAGGGGGAATGTATGGCTACACCTTC. Amino acids: CASSQGHTGGMYGYTF.

The J gene is TRBJ1-4, the V gene TRBV6-5; the D gene is possibly TRBD1 (6 bases). The CDR3 runs 14 residues. With 2 bases removed from V and 8 bases from J, the gap between germline ends came to 12 bases. Germline CDR1 and CDR2: MNHEY and SVGAGI. This CDR3 reads CASSYRGGREKLFF. CDR3 bases: TGTGCCAGCAGTTACCGGGGGGGCCGGGAAAAACTGTTTTTT.

The chain uses TRBV5-4 and TRBJ1-4, with a weak D call TRBD1 (6 bases). Germline V gene data show CDR1 as SGHNT and CDR2 as YYREEE (reference sequence). The V gene lost 4 bases and the J gene lost 7 bases, with 20 bases spanning the gap. This CDR3 contains 16 residues. The CDR3 sequence: CASSPAGGGGSEKLFF. The CDR3, as DNA: TGTGCCAGCAGCCCCGCCGGCGGGGGCGGAAGTGAAAAACTGTTTTTT. Full variable domain (missing parts from reference TRBV5-4 and TRBJ1-4): ETGVTQSPTHLIKTRGQQVTLRCSSQSGHNTVSWYQQALGQGPQFIFQYYREEENGRGNFPPRFSGLQFPNYSSELNVNALELDDSALYLCASSPAGGGGSEKLFFGSGTQLSVL.